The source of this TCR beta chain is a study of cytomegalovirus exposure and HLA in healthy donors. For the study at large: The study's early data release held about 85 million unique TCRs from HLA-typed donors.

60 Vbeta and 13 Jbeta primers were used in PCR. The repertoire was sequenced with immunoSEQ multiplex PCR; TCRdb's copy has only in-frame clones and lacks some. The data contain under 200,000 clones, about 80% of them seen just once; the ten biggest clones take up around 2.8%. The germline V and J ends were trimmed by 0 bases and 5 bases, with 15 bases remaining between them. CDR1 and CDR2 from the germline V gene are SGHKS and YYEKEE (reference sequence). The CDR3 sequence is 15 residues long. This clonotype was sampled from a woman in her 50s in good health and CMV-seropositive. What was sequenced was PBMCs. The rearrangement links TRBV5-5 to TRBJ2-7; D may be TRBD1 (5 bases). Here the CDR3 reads CASSLALPRAHEQYF. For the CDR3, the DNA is TGTGCCAGCAGCTTGGCCCTCCCCAGGGCGCACGAGCAGTACTTC.